A single T cell receptor beta chain is shown here with its context. The CDR3 length is 15 residues. V trimming: 3 bases; J trimming: 7 bases; junction bases outside the gene matches: 5. Germline CDR1 SGHTA, CDR2 FQGNSA. This specimen comes from a study of shared clonotypes between healthy human individuals. Measured with immunoSEQ multiplex PCR; TCRdb has only the in-frame clones, and not every one. The sample has about 450,000 clones; around 79% are singletons. The receptor was isolated from a woman aged 40-49 years in good health. Some clones in this sample may be carry-over from other donors' samples. This chain uses TRBV7-2 with TRBJ2-1, with TRBD2 matching over 11 bases. The sequenced sample consisted of PBMCs. Here the CDR3 reads CASSFHSGRANEQFF. For the CDR3, the DNA is TGTGCCAGCAGCTTTCATAGCGGGAGGGCGAATGAGCAGTTCTTC.